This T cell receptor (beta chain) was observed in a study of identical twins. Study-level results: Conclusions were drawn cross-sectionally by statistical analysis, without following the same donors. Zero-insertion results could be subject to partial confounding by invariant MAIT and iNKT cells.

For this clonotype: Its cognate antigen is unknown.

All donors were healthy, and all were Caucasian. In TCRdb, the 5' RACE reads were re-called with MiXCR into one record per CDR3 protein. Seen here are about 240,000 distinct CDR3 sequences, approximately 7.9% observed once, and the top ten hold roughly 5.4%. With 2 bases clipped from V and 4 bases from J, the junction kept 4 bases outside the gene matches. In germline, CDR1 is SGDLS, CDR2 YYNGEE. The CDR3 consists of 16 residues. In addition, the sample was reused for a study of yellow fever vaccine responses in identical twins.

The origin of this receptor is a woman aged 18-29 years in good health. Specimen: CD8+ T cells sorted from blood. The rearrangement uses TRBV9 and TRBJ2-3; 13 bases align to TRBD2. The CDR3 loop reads CASSVFGTSGADTQYF. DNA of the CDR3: TGTGCCAGCAGCGTTTTCGGGACTAGCGGGGCAGATACGCAGTATTTT.